This paragraph reports one T cell receptor (beta chain). The data belong to a study of radiotherapy plus CTLA-4 blockade in lung cancer. Assay: immunoSEQ multiplex PCR; the TCRdb copy retains only in-frame clones and omits some. This repertoire shows some 78,000 clones, around 87% found once; its top ten account for around 0.8%. This CDR3 has 17 amino acids. The germline V gene encodes CDR1 SGHVS and CDR2 FQNEAQ. V lost 5 bases and J lost 7, with 27 bases in between. The clonotype originates from a human donor with non-small cell lung cancer who had stable disease on radiotherapy plus ipilimumab. This specimen consisted of peripheral blood, obtained from a patient treated with radiotherapy plus ipilimumab. The chain uses TRBV7-8 and TRBJ2-7, with D possibly being TRBD1 or TRBD2 (5 bases each). For the CDR3, the DNA is TGTGCCAGCAGCCCGCTCGTGGCAGAGGCCGTGAGGGGAGAGCAGTACTTC. This encodes CASSPLVAEAVRGEQYF.